This record concerns one TCR beta chain sequence. The antigen is undetermined. The junction departs from germline at one end; a sequencing error may be responsible. The CDR3 is made up of 15 amino acids. Germline V CDR1 and CDR2: SGHTA, FQGTGA. This entry is derived from a study of OX40 agonist ivuxolimab in advanced cancers. Across the study: Treatment received earlier with anti-PD-1, anti-PD-L1 or anti-CTLA-4 agents was allowed, and less than 45% had some. Partial responses were recorded for three patients, including one with hepatocellular carcinoma and two with cutaneous melanoma. Whole-study findings and limits: CD4+ T cells averaged fewer expanded clones than CD8+ T cells.

Measured with immunoSEQ multiplex PCR; TCRdb has only the in-frame clones, and not every one. The sample lists fewer than 95,000 clones, more than 85% occurring once. The chain is built from TRBV7-3 and TRBJ2-3, with 11 bases that match TRBD2. The sequence came from an adult with an advanced solid tumor such as melanoma, head and neck, liver or kidney cancer. The sample in question was CD4+ or CD8+ T cells sorted from blood, obtained in a trial of the OX40 agonist ivuxolimab. The CDR3 reads CASSLTSGSTDTQYF. The DNA of the CDR3 is TGTGCCAGCAGCCTAACTAGCGGGAGTACAGATACGCAGTATTTT.